Shown below are 20 T cell receptor beta chains from a single sample sequenced in a study of blood T cell repertoires in COVID-19. Produced via immunoSEQ multiplex PCR; TCRdb's table is partial and in-frame only. The sample has about 270,000 clones; less than 85% are singletons. The sequencing input was peripheral blood. Source of these receptors: a woman younger than 35 with acute or convalescent COVID-19.

This rearrangement joins TRBV7-2 to TRBJ1-2; D is possibly TRBD1 (5 bases). Germline loops: CDR1 SGHTA, CDR2 FQGNSA. This CDR3 region has 14 residues. V dropped 1 base and J dropped 5 bases, with 11 bases sitting between them. CDR3 coding DNA: TGTGCCAGCAGCTTAGGGGCAGGGAGGTATGGCTACACCTTC. Protein product: CASSLGAGRYGYTF.

The gene calls are TRBV30 and TRBJ2-5; TRBD2 agrees at 11 bases. Germline trimming cut 1 base from V and 2 bases from J; bases unmatched to any gene: 6. Germline-derived CDR1 and CDR2 are GTSNPN and SVGIG (reference sequence). The CDR3 is 16 amino acids. CDR3 nucleotides: TGTGCCTGGAGTGGATTAGCGGGAGGGGCTCAAGAGACCCAGTACTTC. It codes for CAWSGLAGGAQETQYF.

V is TRBV29-1 and J is TRBJ2-7; 9 bases agree with TRBD2. Germline-derived CDR1 and CDR2 are SQVTM and ANQGSEA. The CDR3 extends over 13 amino acids. Germline trimming cut 4 bases from V and 5 bases from J; bases unmatched to any gene: 6. DNA for the CDR3: TGCAGCGTTGGTAGTAGCGGGAGAAACGAGCAGTACTTC. The encoded protein is CSVGSSGRNEQYF.

The CDR3 loop is CASSTGGSFADTQYF. The CDR3 nucleotides are TGTGCCAGCTCAACTGGCGGGAGCTTCGCAGATACGCAGTATTTT. V is TRBV13 and J is TRBJ2-3; 7 bases match TRBD2. J lost 4 bases, V lost 8 bases, and 12 bases had no gene match. There are 15 residues in the CDR3. Germline V lookup: CDR1 PRHDT, CDR2 FYEKMQ (reference sequence).

The rearrangement links TRBV4-1 to TRBJ2-7; 9 bases fit TRBD1. This CDR3 spans 15 amino acids. The germline gives CDR1 MGHRA, CDR2 YSYEKL. Trimming removed 0 bases from V and 4 bases from J; junction bases left unmatched: 4. The CDR3 nucleotides are TGCGCCAGCAGCCAAGAAACAGGGGGCCGATACGAGCAGTACTTC. It translates to CASSQETGGRYEQYF.

This clone was observed at least ten times. This rearrangement joins TRBV6-5 to TRBJ1-3; D not certain. V was clipped by 3 bases and J by 0 bases, with 6 bases between them. The CDR3 runs 14 residues. Germline-derived CDR1 and CDR2 are MNHEY and SVGAGI. This CDR3 is CASSYGSSGNTIYF. As DNA, the CDR3 is TGTGCCAGCAGTTATGGCAGCTCTGGAAACACCATATATTTT.

The chain couples TRBV28 to TRBJ2-5; weak D call: TRBD2 (6 bases). CDR1 is MDHEN and CDR2 is SYDVKM in the germline V gene. The CDR3 is 16 amino acids. Trimming stripped 0 bases from V and 3 bases from J, with 14 bases between. CDR3 nucleotides: TGTGCCAGCAGTTTATGGGAAGGCGGGGAAAAAGAGACCCAGTACTTC. Amino acid sequence: CASSLWEGGEKETQYF.

Only a few counts were recorded for this clone. The gene calls are TRBV9 and TRBJ2-1; no clear D. The V gene lost 0 bases and the J gene lost 9 bases, with 13 bases spanning the gap. Germline V gives CDR1 SGDLS, CDR2 YYNGEE. This CDR3 has 14 residues. CDR3 coding DNA: TGTGCCAGCAGCGTAGGAGGCCAGCCTGGTGAGCAGTTCTTC. Translation gives CASSVGGQPGEQFF.

The chain is built from TRBV13 and TRBJ2-2; tentatively, D is TRBD1 (6 bases). This CDR3 is 18 amino acids long. V lost 5 bases, J lost 1 base, and 20 bases lay in between. Germline V gives CDR1 PRHDT, CDR2 FYEKMQ (reference sequence). The DNA for the CDR3 is TGTGCCAGCAGCCCGAACTCAGGGGACCCCATGAACACCGGGGAGCTGTTTTTT. This encodes CASSPNSGDPMNTGELFF.

V is TRBV5-6 and J is TRBJ2-1, with D maybe TRBD2 (5 bases). The CDR3 runs to 14 residues. CDR1 is SGHDT and CDR2 is YYEEEE in the germline V gene. V lost 6 bases and J 0 bases, leaving 10 bases between the germline ends. This CDR3 is CASKDGDSYNEQFF. DNA of the CDR3: TGTGCCAGCAAGGACGGGGACTCCTACAATGAGCAGTTCTTC.

V gene TRBV2 combines with J gene TRBJ1-1, with a possible D match to TRBD1 (5 bases). The CDR3 is 11 residues long. The V and J ends lost 5 bases and 8 bases respectively, with 9 bases between them. Germline V CDR1 and CDR2: SNHLY, FYNNEI. The CDR3 loop reads CASSRGLEAFF. CDR3 in DNA: TGTGCCAGCAGTAGGGGACTAGAAGCTTTCTTT.

The V and J genes are TRBV10-1 and TRBJ2-2; maybe TRBD2 (5 bases). Trimming cost V 3 bases and J 6 bases, with 17 bases left between them. The CDR3 covers 16 residues. Per germline, CDR1 WNHNN and CDR2 SYGVQD (reference sequence). The CDR3 sequence: CASSDGSGGNAGELFF. CDR3 DNA sequence: TGCGCCAGCAGTGACGGCTCAGGAGGAAATGCCGGGGAGCTGTTTTTT.

This sequence joins TRBV27 and TRBJ1-1; tentative D call: TRBD1 (5 bases). V lost 4 bases and J lost 3, with 15 bases in between. Germline loops: CDR1 MNHEY, CDR2 SMNVEV (reference sequence). The CDR3 is made up of 15 amino acids. Here the CDR3 DNA reads TGTGCCAGCAGTTCGACAGATATCCGGTACACTGAAGCTTTCTTT. Encoded protein: CASSSTDIRYTEAFF.

The J gene is TRBJ2-2, the V gene TRBV5-1; 9 bases match TRBD1. With V trimmed by 3 bases and J by 2 bases, 5 bases remained unmatched. CDR1 and CDR2 from the germline V gene are SGHRS and YFSETQ. CDR3 size: 16 residues. The CDR3 nucleotides are TGCGCCAGCAGCTCCCTGACAGGGGGAAACACCGGGGAGCTGTTTTTT. Amino acids: CASSSLTGGNTGELFF. The whole variable domain, filled in from reference TRBV5-1 and TRBJ2-2, reads KAGVTQTPRYLIKTRGQQVTLSCSPISGHRSVSWYQQTPGQGLQFLFEYFSETQRNKGNFPGRFSGRQFSNSRSEMNVSTLELGDSALYLCASSSLTGGNTGELFFGEGSRLTVL.

The chain has TRBV30 and TRBJ1-2; D unclear. CDR1 is GTSNPN and CDR2 is SVGIG in the germline V gene (reference sequence). This CDR3 has 13 amino acids. Trimming shortened V by 2 bases and J by 7 bases, and 14 bases separated the two germline ends. CDR3 protein: CAWSRQSLAGYTF. The CDR3 coding sequence is TGTGCCTGGAGTCGGCAGTCCCTAGCTGGCTACACCTTC.

This clone appeared once. The J gene is TRBJ2-7, the V gene TRBV10-2; 8 bases align to TRBD1. The CDR3 spans 15 residues. Looked up from germline, CDR1 is WSHSY and CDR2 is SAAADI. J was trimmed by 2 bases and V by 8 bases; bases with no gene match: 11. The chain's CDR3 is CASGQPGQVPYEQYF. In DNA form, the CDR3 reads TGCGCCAGCGGACAACCGGGACAGGTTCCCTACGAGCAGTACTTC.

This sequence joins TRBV29-1 and TRBJ2-3; 8 nucleotides align to TRBD2. Germline CDR1 and CDR2: SQVTM and ANQGSEA. The CDR3 has 14 amino acids. The trim removed 3 bases at V and 7 bases at J, leaving 9 bases unmatched. CDR3 sequence: CSVDTGGSLNTQYF. The CDR3 nucleotides read TGCAGCGTTGATACGGGGGGGTCATTGAATACGCAGTATTTT.

The chain carries TRBV9 and TRBJ1-2; 9 positions agree with TRBD1. Germline CDR1 and CDR2: SGDLS and YYNGEE. The CDR3 spans 15 residues. Trimming removed 0 bases from V and 5 bases from J; junction bases left unmatched: 5. This CDR3 reads CASSVDRDRAYGYTF. In DNA, the CDR3 is TGTGCCAGCAGCGTAGATAGGGACAGGGCATATGGCTACACCTTC. The variable domain in full, completed from reference TRBV9 and TRBJ1-2, reads DSGVTQTPKHLITATGQRVTLRCSPRSGDLSVYWYQQSLDQGLQFLIQYYNGEERAKGNILERFSAQQFPDLHSELNLSSLELGDSALYFCASSVDRDRAYGYTFGSGTRLTVV.

The chain uses TRBV20-1 and TRBJ1-5; D gene uncertain. There are 11 residues in the CDR3. V shed 5 bases and J shed 7 bases, with 9 bases lying between them. Germline assignment: CDR1 DFQATT and CDR2 SNEGSKA (reference sequence). CDR3 in DNA: TGCAGTGCTGGATTGGGCCAGCCCCAGCATTTT. It yields the protein CSAGLGQPQHF.

The J gene is TRBJ2-3, the V gene TRBV9; D possibly corresponds to TRBD2 (6 bases). V gave up 0 bases and J gave up 3 bases, with 11 bases separating them. CDR1 SGDLS and CDR2 YYNGEE come from the germline V gene. This CDR3 region has 15 residues. CDR3 region: CASSVAGEVTDTQYF. In DNA, the CDR3 is TGTGCCAGCAGCGTAGCGGGAGAAGTTACAGATACGCAGTATTTT.